This TCR beta chain is drawn from a study of cytomegalovirus exposure and HLA in healthy donors. General study findings and limits: Cytomegalovirus association was assigned to approximately 160 TCR beta chains. Excluded: some indistinguishable V segments such as TRBV6-2 and TRBV6-3.

CDR3 length equals 14 residues. The germline gives CDR1 ENHRY, CDR2 SYGVKD. Between the trimmed V and J ends, which lost 4 bases and 5 bases, there was a span of 12 bases. Turning to this clone: Its antigen is currently unknown.

Primers: 60 Vbeta forward and 13 Jbeta reverse. TCRdb keeps only in-frame clones here, not all; method: immunoSEQ multiplex PCR. The table shows under 150,000 clones, with about 80% occurring only once. The specimen was PBMCs. The chain employs TRBV10-3 and TRBJ1-5, with a weak D call TRBD1 (6 bases). This clonotype was sampled from a woman in her 30s in good health and CMV-seropositive. CDR3 residues: CAISATQGDQPQHF. The CDR3 DNA sequence: TGTGCCATCAGTGCAACACAGGGTGATCAGCCCCAGCATTTT.